The present TCR beta chain was sequenced within a study of blood T cell repertoires in COVID-19. Which cohort a participant joined came from the clinical history participants gave. Some clones are missing from TCRdb's copy, which holds only in-frame ones; the method was immunoSEQ multiplex PCR. The sample consists of 150,000 or so clones, about 80% of them appearing once. The CDR3 is made up of 15 amino acids. The germline CDR1 and CDR2 sequences are SGHVS and FQNEAQ. Deletions cut 6 bases from V and 2 bases from J, with 16 bases between. Material for sequencing was PBMCs or T cells enriched from blood (not recorded which). The receptor comes from a man aged 50 or older who had recovered from COVID-19. The rearrangement uses TRBV7-8 and TRBJ2-5; D may be TRBD1 (6 bases). Here the CDR3 DNA reads TGTGCCAGCAGACACCTCCGGGACATACAAGAGACCCAGTACTTC. It specifies CASRHLRDIQETQYF.